Listed below are T cell receptor beta chains from one sample, sequenced in a study of cytomegalovirus exposure and HLA in healthy donors. Here immunoSEQ multiplex PCR was the method, and the copy in TCRdb shows in-frame clones only, minus some. The data show 140,000 to 150,000 clones, with around two thirds seen just once and approximately 2.3% held by the top ten. The sequenced sample was PBMCs. These receptors came from a woman aged 55-69 years in good health and CMV-seropositive. Each CDR3 is given with its conserved first and last residue. Each record gives: CDR3 length, clone size, D gene, V gene, J gene, CDR3 DNA, CDR3 protein. The D gene is left open where the match is weak. Clone size is given for some rows only: seen once, a few or many times, or a class if the clone is expanded.

CDR3 length: 14
clone size: -
D gene: -
V gene: TRBV4-1
J gene: TRBJ2-7
CDR3 DNA: TGCGCCAGCAGCCAAGTTTCGGTTCCCTACGAGCAGTACTTC
CDR3 protein: CASSQVSVPYEQYF

CDR3 length: 17
clone size: -
D gene: TRBD2
V gene: TRBV9
J gene: TRBJ2-3
CDR3 DNA: TGTGCCAGCAGCGGAGGCCGAGTGGGAGGGTACACAGATACGCAGTATTTT
CDR3 protein: CASSGGRVGGYTDTQYF

CDR3 length: 17
clone size: -
D gene: -
V gene: TRBV15
J gene: TRBJ2-6
CDR3 DNA: TGTGCCACCAGCAGAGAAGGCAGGGGTGTTGGGGCCAACGTCCTGACTTTC
CDR3 protein: CATSREGRGVGANVLTF

CDR3 length: 15
clone size: -
D gene: -
V gene: TRBV5-1
J gene: TRBJ1-5
CDR3 DNA: TGCGCCAGCAGCCAGGACGGGGATAGCAATCAGCCCCAGCATTTT
CDR3 protein: CASSQDGDSNQPQHF

CDR3 length: 15
clone size: few
D gene: -
V gene: TRBV18
J gene: TRBJ2-3
CDR3 DNA: TGTGCCAGCTCACCAATGACAACTAGCACAGATACGCAGTATTTT
CDR3 protein: CASSPMTTSTDTQYF

CDR3 length: 15
clone size: -
D gene: -
V gene: TRBV9
J gene: TRBJ2-4
CDR3 DNA: TGTGCCAGCAGCGTAGGGCGACATGACAAAAACATTCAGTACTTC
CDR3 protein: CASSVGRHDKNIQYF

CDR3 length: 15
clone size: few
D gene: TRBD1
V gene: TRBV28
J gene: TRBJ1-3
CDR3 DNA: TGTGCCAGCAGTAGACAGGGGCGATTTGGAAACACCATATATTTT
CDR3 protein: CASSRQGRFGNTIYF

CDR3 length: 12
clone size: few
D gene: TRBD1
V gene: TRBV6-1
J gene: TRBJ2-1
CDR3 DNA: TGTGCCAGCAGTCCACAGGGGGATGAGCAGTTCTTC
CDR3 protein: CASSPQGDEQFF

CDR3 length: 14
clone size: -
D gene: TRBD1
V gene: TRBV5-1
J gene: TRBJ2-5
CDR3 DNA: TGCGCCAGCAGCTTGGGGACAGGGAAAGAGACCCAGTACTTC
CDR3 protein: CASSLGTGKETQYF

CDR3 length: 16
clone size: -
D gene: -
V gene: TRBV7-2
J gene: TRBJ1-1
CDR3 DNA: TGTGCCAGCAGCTTACAGGGCCCTCCTGGGAGGGCTGAAGCTTTCTTT
CDR3 protein: CASSLQGPPGRAEAFF

CDR3 length: 13
clone size: -
D gene: -
V gene: TRBV7-8
J gene: TRBJ1-1
CDR3 DNA: TGTGCCAGCAGCTTAGCACAGGGCCCTGAAGCTTTCTTT
CDR3 protein: CASSLAQGPEAFF

CDR3 length: 16
clone size: once
D gene: -
V gene: TRBV5-1
J gene: TRBJ2-3
CDR3 DNA: TGCGCCAGCAGCGCCGAAAGAATGGGGGCGGCAGATACGCAGTATTTT
CDR3 protein: CASSAERMGAADTQYF

CDR3 length: 15
clone size: -
D gene: TRBD1
V gene: TRBV6-1
J gene: TRBJ2-5
CDR3 DNA: TGTGCCAGCAGAATCGAACCAGGGGGCAAAGGGACCCAGTACTTC
CDR3 protein: CASRIEPGGKGTQYF

CDR3 length: 16
clone size: once
D gene: TRBD1
V gene: TRBV9
J gene: TRBJ2-3
CDR3 DNA: TGTGCCAGCAGCGTCCTAGGACAGGCTTCCACAGATACGCAGTATTTT
CDR3 protein: CASSVLGQASTDTQYF

CDR3 length: 14
clone size: few
D gene: TRBD2
V gene: TRBV30
J gene: TRBJ2-7
CDR3 DNA: TGTGCCTGGAACCTGGGGGGGACCTCCTACGAGCAGTACTTC
CDR3 protein: CAWNLGGTSYEQYF

CDR3 length: 13
clone size: -
D gene: -
V gene: TRBV5-1
J gene: TRBJ2-5
CDR3 DNA: TGCGCCAGCAGCACCGAGCAACAAGAGACCCAGTACTTC
CDR3 protein: CASSTEQQETQYF

CDR3 length: 16
clone size: few
D gene: TRBD1
V gene: TRBV27
J gene: TRBJ2-2
CDR3 DNA: TGTGCCAGCAGTGTCTGGACAGGGTCTTCCTCCGGGGAGCTGTTTTTT
CDR3 protein: CASSVWTGSSSGELFF

CDR3 length: 14
clone size: -
D gene: -
V gene: TRBV19
J gene: TRBJ2-7
CDR3 DNA: TGTGCCAGTAGTTCCGGGGAGCGCTCCTACGAGCAGTACTTC
CDR3 protein: CASSSGERSYEQYF

CDR3 length: 16
clone size: few
D gene: -
V gene: TRBV19
J gene: TRBJ2-3
CDR3 DNA: TGTGCCAGTAGTATAGACGGGGAATTCAGGACAGATACGCAGTATTTT
CDR3 protein: CASSIDGEFRTDTQYF

CDR3 length: 13
clone size: -
D gene: TRBD2
V gene: TRBV29-1
J gene: TRBJ2-7
CDR3 DNA: TGCAGCGTGGGGAGGGGACCCCCTTACGAGCAGTACTTC
CDR3 protein: CSVGRGPPYEQYF

CDR3 length: 15
clone size: -
D gene: -
V gene: TRBV5-4
J gene: TRBJ1-2
CDR3 DNA: TGTGCCAGCAGCTACCCGGGACACCTCAACTATGGCTACACCTTC
CDR3 protein: CASSYPGHLNYGYTF

CDR3 length: 13
clone size: -
D gene: -
V gene: TRBV2
J gene: TRBJ1-2
CDR3 DNA: TGTGCCAGCAGCCGCGATACGGGGATGGGCTACACCTTC
CDR3 protein: CASSRDTGMGYTF

CDR3 length: 16
clone size: -
D gene: TRBD1
V gene: TRBV5-1
J gene: TRBJ1-3
CDR3 DNA: TGCGCCAGCAGCTGGGGACAGTTAAGCTCTGGAAACACCATATATTTT
CDR3 protein: CASSWGQLSSGNTIYF

CDR3 length: 13
clone size: -
D gene: -
V gene: TRBV29-1
J gene: TRBJ1-1
CDR3 DNA: TGCAGCGTTGTTTCGGGGGGCAACACTGAAGCTTTCTTT
CDR3 protein: CSVVSGGNTEAFF

CDR3 length: 16
clone size: -
D gene: TRBD2
V gene: TRBV4-2
J gene: TRBJ2-1
CDR3 DNA: TGTGCCAGCAGCCAAGATGGTGCAGGACTAGCGATTGAGCAGTTCTTC
CDR3 protein: CASSQDGAGLAIEQFF

CDR3 length: 13
clone size: -
D gene: -
V gene: TRBV7-6
J gene: TRBJ2-6
CDR3 DNA: TGTGCTATTAGAGGATACGGGGCCAACGTCCTGACTTTC
CDR3 protein: CAIRGYGANVLTF

CDR3 length: 15
clone size: -
D gene: -
V gene: TRBV4-1
J gene: TRBJ1-2
CDR3 DNA: TGCGCCAGCAGCGCCTATCAGGGCAAAACGACGGGCTACACCTTC
CDR3 protein: CASSAYQGKTTGYTF

CDR3 length: 16
clone size: -
D gene: TRBD2
V gene: TRBV2
J gene: TRBJ2-7
CDR3 DNA: TGTGCCAGCAGTAAAGGGAAGGGACTAGCGGGAGGCGAGCAGTACTTC
CDR3 protein: CASSKGKGLAGGEQYF

CDR3 length: 16
clone size: -
D gene: TRBD1
V gene: TRBV5-1
J gene: TRBJ2-1
CDR3 DNA: TGCGCCAGCAGCTTGGCCTTGGGACAGGGAATGAATGAGCAGTTCTTC
CDR3 protein: CASSLALGQGMNEQFF

CDR3 length: 14
clone size: -
D gene: -
V gene: TRBV10-2
J gene: TRBJ1-3
CDR3 DNA: TGCGCCAGCAGTGAGTCAGGGGCTGGAAACACCATATATTTT
CDR3 protein: CASSESGAGNTIYF

CDR3 length: 15
clone size: -
D gene: TRBD1
V gene: TRBV5-1
J gene: TRBJ1-1
CDR3 DNA: TGCGCCAGCAGCTGGTCAGGGGGGATGAACACTGAAGCTTTCTTT
CDR3 protein: CASSWSGGMNTEAFF

CDR3 length: 18
clone size: -
D gene: TRBD1
V gene: TRBV7-9
J gene: TRBJ1-1
CDR3 DNA: TGTGCCAGCAGCTTAGAGCGAGACAGGGTTTCAAGGGACACTGAAGCTTTCTTT
CDR3 protein: CASSLERDRVSRDTEAFF

CDR3 length: 12
clone size: -
D gene: TRBD2
V gene: TRBV7-9
J gene: TRBJ2-5
CDR3 DNA: TGTTCCAGCAACCCGGGGGGAGAGACCCAGTACTTC
CDR3 protein: CSSNPGGETQYF

CDR3 length: 15
clone size: -
D gene: TRBD2
V gene: TRBV25-1
J gene: TRBJ2-1
CDR3 DNA: TGTGCCAGCAGTGGCGGGACTAGCGGTTACAATGAGCAGTTCTTC
CDR3 protein: CASSGGTSGYNEQFF

CDR3 length: 16
clone size: -
D gene: TRBD2
V gene: TRBV5-1
J gene: TRBJ2-1
CDR3 DNA: TGCGCCAGCAGCTTTACTGGCGGGAGGTTGTACAATGAGCAGTTCTTC
CDR3 protein: CASSFTGGRLYNEQFF

CDR3 length: 15
clone size: few
D gene: -
V gene: TRBV10-1
J gene: TRBJ2-3
CDR3 DNA: TGCGCCAGCAGTGAGTCTGGGACTGGCACAGATACGCAGTATTTT
CDR3 protein: CASSESGTGTDTQYF

CDR3 length: 13
clone size: -
D gene: -
V gene: TRBV28
J gene: TRBJ2-5
CDR3 DNA: TGTGCCAGCAGTTCCGTCATCGGGGAGACCCAGTACTTC
CDR3 protein: CASSSVIGETQYF